The entry that follows covers one T cell receptor (beta chain) sequence. Trimming took 5 bases from V and 7 from J, leaving 21 bases between them. The CDR3 sequence is 16 residues long. Germline-derived CDR1 and CDR2 are MDHEN and SYDVKM. Data came from immunoSEQ multiplex PCR; TCRdb stores just in-frame clones and leaves some out. The sample contains 100,000 or so clones, 85% to 90% of which appear only once. This entry comes from a study of control samples from healthy donors and cancer patients. Sequenced: blood. V and J are TRBV28 and TRBJ1-5, with a tentative D call TRBD1 (6 bases). This sequence originates from a woman in her forties or fifties in good health. For the CDR3, the DNA is TGTGCCAGCAGTCGACTGTCAGGGGACCGAGGGCAGCCCCAGCATTTT. This codes for CASSRLSGDRGQPQHF.